The 32 T cell receptor beta chains presented below share a single source sample, sequenced in a study of T cell changes during pregnancy in multiple sclerosis (dated by TCRdb to the late 2010s). Libraries came from the immunoSEQ multiplex PCR assay. What TCRdb holds here is the immuneACCESS table cut down to in-frame rearrangements. Part of the clones is not present; checked against another copy, under half of the missing clones reflect an unresolved V gene, and the others are unexplained. The sample yields about 40,000 clones; around nine tenths were counted once. The ten largest make up around 1.2% of the sample. The sequencing here drew on peripheral blood, taken before pregnancy. These receptors all come from a female donor with multiple sclerosis, enrolled in a pregnancy study.

This chain uses TRBV10-1 with TRBJ1-1, with a possible D match to TRBD1 (5 bases). Trimming shortened V by 5 bases and J by 1 base, and 11 bases separated the two germline ends. Germline CDR1 reads WNHNN; CDR2 reads SYGVQD (reference sequence). This CDR3 has 14 residues. CDR3 loop: CASSSLTGNTEAFF. The CDR3 region has the DNA TGCGCCAGCAGTTCCCTTACAGGGAACACTGAAGCTTTCTTT.

The rearrangement links TRBV10-1 to TRBJ2-1; no definite D call. Looked up from germline, CDR1 is WNHNN and CDR2 is SYGVQD (reference sequence). Trimming removed 3 bases from V and 3 bases from J, with 12 bases in between. The CDR3 covers 15 residues. This chain's CDR3 is CASSEPGAIYNEQFF. The CDR3, as DNA: TGCGCCAGCAGTGAACCTGGAGCCATCTACAATGAGCAGTTCTTC.

The gene calls are TRBV13 and TRBJ1-1, with D possibly TRBD1 on 6 matching bases. Germline V gives CDR1 PRHDT, CDR2 FYEKMQ (reference sequence). There are 12 residues in the CDR3. Trimming stripped 5 bases from V and 3 bases from J, with 7 bases between. The DNA of the CDR3 is TGTGCCAGCAGCCGACAGGACACTGAAGCTTTCTTT. This gives the protein CASSRQDTEAFF.

V usage is TRBV28 and J usage is TRBJ2-2; 7 bases agree with TRBD2. V lost 3 bases, J lost 5 bases, and 9 bases stayed unmatched. Germline-derived CDR1 and CDR2 are MDHEN and SYDVKM. The CDR3 loop spans 16 amino acids. CDR3 in amino acids: CASSFRSGVDTGELFF. DNA for the CDR3: TGTGCCAGCAGTTTCAGAAGCGGGGTAGATACCGGGGAGCTGTTTTTT.

The chain uses TRBV6-6 and TRBJ1-1; D uncertain. CDR3 size: 15 residues. Trimming took 6 bases from V and 5 from J, leaving 19 bases between them. Germline V gene lookup returns CDR1 MNHNY and CDR2 SVGAGI (reference sequence). The CDR3 region has the DNA TGTGCCAGCAGCCACGCGGGTGGGTACCAAACTGAAGCTTTCTTT. The encoded protein is CASSHAGGYQTEAFF.

J is TRBJ2-7 and V is TRBV5-1; D uncertain. Germline lookup yields CDR1 SGHRS and CDR2 YFSETQ. This CDR3 comprises 14 residues. V was trimmed by 0 bases and J by 5 bases, leaving 12 bases between them. Written as DNA, the CDR3 is TGCGCCAGCAGCTTGGCGGTAGCTTCCAACGAGCAGTACTTC. It yields the protein CASSLAVASNEQYF.

In DNA, the CDR3 is TGCGCCAGCAGCTTGGTGCAGGGAACTTTCTACGAGCAGTACTTC. Translating it yields CASSLVQGTFYEQYF. The rearrangement joins TRBV5-1 to TRBJ2-7, with D perhaps TRBD1 (5 bases). The CDR3 length is 15 residues. V lost 0 bases and J 3 bases, leaving 13 bases between the germline ends. Germline V CDR1 and CDR2: SGHRS, YFSETQ.

The V and J genes are TRBV2 and TRBJ2-1; 7 nucleotides align to TRBD2. Germline CDR1 reads SNHLY; CDR2 reads FYNNEI. The CDR3 is 16 residues long. V dropped 4 bases and J dropped 4; count of bases not matched to a gene: 10. CDR3 residues: CASSGFPSGIYNEQFF. CDR3 coding DNA: TGTGCCAGCAGTGGTTTTCCGAGCGGGATATACAATGAGCAGTTCTTC.

The J gene is TRBJ1-1, the V gene TRBV18; D might be TRBD1 (5 bases). There are 13 residues in the CDR3. V lost 4 bases and J lost 3, with 9 bases in between. Germline lookup yields CDR1 KGHSH and CDR2 LQKENI. The CDR3 DNA is TGTGCCAGCTCACAGACAGAAGACACTGAAGCTTTCTTT. It translates to CASSQTEDTEAFF.

This chain connects TRBV5-1 to TRBJ1-1, with 10 bases that match TRBD1. This CDR3 contains 14 residues. The germline gives CDR1 SGHRS, CDR2 YFSETQ. J lost 3 bases, V lost 5 bases, and 4 bases had no gene match. For the CDR3, the DNA is TGCGCCAGCAGATTCGGACAGGGGGACACTGAAGCTTTCTTT. This gives the protein CASRFGQGDTEAFF.

The V call is TRBV7-2, the J call TRBJ1-1; D unresolved. The V end lost 5 bases, the J end lost 0 bases, and 7 bases lay between the germline ends. The CDR3 contains 13 residues. Looked up from germline, CDR1 is SGHTA and CDR2 is FQGNSA. The CDR3 DNA reads as TGTGCCAGCAGCCCGGGGATGAACACTGAAGCTTTCTTT. This codes for CASSPGMNTEAFF.

The chain joins TRBV6-6 to TRBJ2-7, with TRBD1 matching 8 bases. V was clipped by 2 bases and J by 4 bases; unmatched bases: 7. Germline V gives CDR1 MNHNY, CDR2 SVGAGI (reference sequence). This CDR3 is built from 15 residues. CDR3 loop: CASSYARGHRYEQYF. The CDR3 DNA sequence: TGTGCCAGCAGTTACGCCAGGGGGCATAGGTACGAGCAGTACTTC.

J is TRBJ2-7 and V is TRBV6-1, with 7 bases that match TRBD1. Germline assignment: CDR1 MNHNS and CDR2 SASEGT. Trimming cost V 4 bases and J 4 bases; bases outside gene matches: 4. The CDR3 is 13 amino acids. The CDR3 loop reads CASSVNRGYEQYF. The CDR3 DNA follows: TGTGCCAGCAGTGTAAACAGGGGTTACGAGCAGTACTTC.

Notes on this clone: Germline is not matched at one junction end, which may reflect a read error. This chain links TRBV11-2 with TRBJ2-1; 8 positions agree with TRBD2. The CDR3 sequence is 12 residues long. CDR1 SGHAT and CDR2 FQNNGV come from the germline V gene. The DNA of the CDR3 is TGTGCCAGCAGCTTCCTAGCGGGCCCCTCTCTCTTC. Protein: CASSFLAGPSLF. Full variable domain (rest looked up from reference TRBV11-2 and TRBJ2-1): EAGVAQSPRYKIIEKRQSVAFWCNPISGHATLYWYQQILGQGPKLLIQFQNNGVVDDSQLPKDRFSAERLKGVDSTLKIQPAKLEDSAVYLCASSFLAGPSLFGPGTRLTVL.

The genes are TRBV9 and TRBJ2-1; maybe TRBD1 (7 bases). The CDR3 is 12 amino acids. Germline lookup yields CDR1 SGDLS and CDR2 YYNGEE. Trimming took 10 bases from V and 4 from J, leaving 12 bases between them. CDR3 in DNA: TGTGCCGGGGGGACAGATTACAATGAGCAGTTCTTC. Its translation is CAGGTDYNEQFF.

The J gene is TRBJ1-2, the V gene TRBV19, with 8 bases aligning to TRBD1. CDR3 length: 14 amino acids. V gave up 6 bases and J gave up 5 bases; unmatched junction bases: 8. Germline lookup yields CDR1 LNHDA and CDR2 SQIVND (reference sequence). The CDR3 is CASRAGQGRYGYTF. The CDR3 DNA reads TGTGCCAGTAGGGCAGGACAGGGACGGTATGGCTACACCTTC.

The CDR3 DNA reads as TGTGCCAGCAGCTCATGGACTAGCGGGAGTTTCCCAGATACGCAGTATTTT. Its protein is CASSSWTSGSFPDTQYF. V gene TRBV5-4 combines with J gene TRBJ2-3; the match to TRBD2 covers 13 bases. With V trimmed by 3 bases and J by 4 bases, 8 bases remained unmatched. CDR1 is SGHNT, CDR2 YYREEE, per germline (reference sequence). This CDR3 spans 17 amino acids.

The chain is built from TRBV5-4 and TRBJ2-2, with D uncertain. V lost 5 bases and J lost 2, with 13 bases in between. The CDR3 is 15 residues long. Per germline, CDR1 SGHNT and CDR2 YYREEE (reference sequence). CDR3 in DNA: TGTGCCAGCAGACCTGGTGGCAAAAACACCGGGGAGCTGTTTTTT. Translation gives CASRPGGKNTGELFF.

This clone was observed a handful of times. Here the CDR3 DNA reads TGTGCCAGCACAGGGGGCACTGAAGCTTTCTTT. Its protein product is CASTGGTEAFF. J is TRBJ1-1 and V is TRBV10-3, with 8 bases aligning to TRBD1. Germline values: CDR1 ENHRY, CDR2 SYGVKD. CDR3 length: 11 amino acids. Trimming took 10 bases from V and 4 from J; bases not matched to a gene: 2.

V usage is TRBV11-2 and J usage is TRBJ2-3; 10 nucleotides agree with TRBD1. V shed 6 bases, J shed 4 bases, and the junction held 10 bases outside the gene matches. Germline CDR1 and CDR2: SGHAT and FQNNGV. CDR3 size: 16 residues. CDR3 loop: CASRPIRDRGPDTQYF. CDR3 DNA sequence: TGTGCCAGCAGACCCATACGGGACAGGGGCCCAGATACGCAGTATTTT.

Regarding this clone: The junction differs from germline at one of its ends, possibly a read error. The chain has TRBV18 and TRBJ1-2; the D is unclear. Germline V gives CDR1 KGHSH, CDR2 LQKENI. This CDR3 region has 13 residues. CDR3 sequence reads: CASSPGSNYDYTF. CDR3 in DNA: TGTGCCAGCTCACCAGGGTCCAACTATGACTACACCTTC.

This clone has more than one count but fewer than ten. This sequence joins TRBV7-2 and TRBJ2-3, with D unresolved. This CDR3 comprises 13 residues. Trimming cost V 5 bases and J 4 bases, with 10 bases left between them. CDR1 is SGHTA, CDR2 FQGNSA, per germline. Here the CDR3 reads CASSPLNPDTQYF. CDR3 coding DNA: TGTGCCAGCAGCCCCCTAAACCCAGATACGCAGTATTTT.

This chain connects TRBV4-1 to TRBJ2-7, with TRBD1 matching 7 bases. Looked up from germline, CDR1 is MGHRA and CDR2 is YSYEKL. This CDR3 comprises 17 residues. J lost 2 bases, V lost 3 bases, and 13 bases had no gene match. CDR3 DNA: TGCGCCAGCAGCCACCCGACAGGGCATGGGGCCGCCTACGAGCAGTACTTC. Amino acids: CASSHPTGHGAAYEQYF.

The J gene is TRBJ2-1, the V gene TRBV6-4; 9 bases agree with TRBD2. The V segment lost 6 bases and the J segment 9 bases; nucleotides outside the gene matches: 9. The CDR3 has 14 amino acids. CDR1 is MRHNA and CDR2 is SNTAGT in the germline V gene. CDR3 sequence (DNA): TGTGCCAGCAGACCTAGCGGGAATAGGGGTGAGCAGTTCTTC. Translation gives CASRPSGNRGEQFF.

This rearrangement joins TRBV4-3 to TRBJ2-7; no firm D call. Germline V gene lookup returns CDR1 LGHNA and CDR2 YSLEER. CDR3 length equals 15 residues. The germline V and J ends were trimmed by 0 bases and 2 bases, with 11 bases remaining between them. CDR3 sequence reads: CASSQDHPGPYEQYF. In DNA form, the CDR3 reads TGCGCCAGCAGCCAAGATCATCCGGGTCCCTACGAGCAGTACTTC.

This chain links TRBV5-1 with TRBJ1-5; 10 bases match TRBD1. The V segment lost 4 bases and the J segment 7 bases; nucleotides outside the gene matches: 5. This CDR3 spans 14 amino acids. Per the germline V gene, CDR1 is SGHRS and CDR2 is YFSETQ. The CDR3 DNA reads as TGCGCCAGCAGCCCGGGACAGGGGCTGCAGCCCCAGCATTTT. Translated: CASSPGQGLQPQHF.

This clone appeared once. This chain connects TRBV5-4 to TRBJ1-2; 11 bases fit TRBD1. With 4 bases clipped from V and 8 bases from J, the junction kept 10 bases outside the gene matches. Germline V gene data show CDR1 as SGHNT and CDR2 as YYREEE (reference sequence). The CDR3 length is 15 residues. CDR3 DNA sequence: TGTGCCAGCAGCCTGGGTGGACAGGGGGCAGGGGGCTACACCTTC. The encoded protein is CASSLGGQGAGGYTF. The full variable domain, in which reference TRBV5-4 and TRBJ1-2 provide the parts outside the CDR3, is ETGVTQSPTHLIKTRGQQVTLRCSSQSGHNTVSWYQQALGQGPQFIFQYYREEENGRGNFPPRFSGLQFPNYSSELNVNALELDDSALYLCASSLGGQGAGGYTFGSGTRLTVV.

The CDR3 nucleotides read TGTGCCAGCAGTGCCACTAGCGGGAGGGGGGAGACCCAGTACTTC. Translation gives CASSATSGRGETQYF. The chain employs TRBV2 and TRBJ2-5; TRBD2 matches at 13 bases. The CDR3 consists of 15 residues. Germline trimming cut 4 bases from V and 5 bases from J; bases unmatched to any gene: 4. Germline V gives CDR1 SNHLY, CDR2 FYNNEI.

The rearrangement joins TRBV6-1 to TRBJ2-7; perhaps TRBD1 as D (5 bases). The CDR3 is made up of 15 amino acids. Germline CDR1 and CDR2: MNHNS and SASEGT. V was clipped by 7 bases and J by 3 bases, with 19 bases between them. In DNA form, the CDR3 reads TGTGCCAGCACCCGGCTCGTGGGCCAGGGCTACGAGCAGTACTTC. Protein sequence: CASTRLVGQGYEQYF.

The chain employs TRBV9 and TRBJ2-7, with D maybe TRBD1 (5 bases). Per germline, CDR1 SGDLS and CDR2 YYNGEE. The V and J ends lost 0 bases and 1 base respectively, with 11 bases between them. The CDR3 runs to 15 residues. The CDR3 DNA follows: TGTGCCAGCAGCGTAGGGGGCCTCCCTTCCTACGAGCAGTACTTC. It codes for CASSVGGLPSYEQYF.

The chain has TRBV6-1 and TRBJ2-7; D ambiguous. Trimming took off 4 bases at V and 2 bases at J, with 15 bases between the two ends. Per germline, CDR1 MNHNS and CDR2 SASEGT. This CDR3 contains 15 residues. CDR3 sequence (DNA): TGTGCCAGCAGTGGTCAACGGGTGCCGGCCTACGAGCAGTACTTC. Its translation is CASSGQRVPAYEQYF.

V gene TRBV7-2 combines with J gene TRBJ2-2, with 10 bases lining up with TRBD1. The CDR3 extends over 17 amino acids. Unmatched junction bases numbered 11, after V lost 6 bases and J lost 4 bases. Per the germline V gene, CDR1 is SGHTA and CDR2 is FQGNSA. CDR3 coding DNA: TGTGCCAGCAGTCGCAGACTTAGGGACAGGGGCACCGGGGAGCTGTTTTTT. It encodes CASSRRLRDRGTGELFF.